A single count supports the clone carrying this T cell receptor beta chain. Its matching antigen is unknown. The data stem from a study of shared clonotypes between healthy human individuals. Study observations and caveats: Approximately 5.1% was the fraction of naive CD4 clonotypes found shared across four donors. Non-shared clonotypes were found to have lower generation probabilities than the clonotypes that were shared by all four of the sorted-subset donors.

Germline V gene lookup returns CDR1 MNHNS and CDR2 SASEGT. V was cut by 6 bases and J by 8 bases, with 8 bases left in between. The CDR3 runs 11 residues. How the authors handled the data: Without quality scores, immunoSEQ junctional reads could not be filtered like full-length reads. Method: immunoSEQ multiplex PCR; TCRdb's copy keeps in-frame clones and lacks some. That table is the source of V, J and clone size, and D and trimming were worked out from the DNA. Altogether around 1,900,000 clones are present, around 93% being singletons, with the ten largest covering under 2%. The naive CD8 fraction comprised CD45RO-negative cells positively selected for CCR7 and excluded terminally differentiated effector memory CD45RA+ cells. All donors were Caucasian adults living in Nashville, Tennessee.

The V and J genes are TRBV6-1 and TRBJ2-1; no firm D call. This clonotype was sampled from a man younger than 35 in good health. Some clones in this sample may be carry-over from other donors' samples. Material for sequencing was naive CD8+ T cells from PBMCs. CDR3: CASSATYEQFF. CDR3 DNA sequence: TGTGCCAGCAGCGCTACCTATGAGCAGTTCTTC.